The T cell receptor (beta chain) described here comes from a study of blood T cell repertoires in COVID-19. Study-wide background: The United States, Italy and Spain provided the acute and convalescent COVID-19 samples. Nucleic acid was either cDNA or gDNA, and it came from T cells, B-cell-depleted T cells, or PBMCs.

The CDR3 runs to 12 residues. Trimming stripped 4 bases from V and 4 bases from J, with 7 bases between. Germline CDR1 ENHRY, CDR2 SYGVKD. Using immunoSEQ multiplex PCR, the repertoire was profiled, and TCRdb retains in-frame clones only, with some absent. This sample has about 330,000 clones, with about four fifths found just once. The clonotype originates from a woman aged 50 to 60 with acute or convalescent COVID-19. The source material was peripheral blood. The chain couples TRBV10-3 to TRBJ1-1; D is unresolved. The CDR3 DNA follows: TGTGCCATCAGTGGTGAGGGCACTGAAGCTTTCTTT. It is translated as CAISGEGTEAFF.